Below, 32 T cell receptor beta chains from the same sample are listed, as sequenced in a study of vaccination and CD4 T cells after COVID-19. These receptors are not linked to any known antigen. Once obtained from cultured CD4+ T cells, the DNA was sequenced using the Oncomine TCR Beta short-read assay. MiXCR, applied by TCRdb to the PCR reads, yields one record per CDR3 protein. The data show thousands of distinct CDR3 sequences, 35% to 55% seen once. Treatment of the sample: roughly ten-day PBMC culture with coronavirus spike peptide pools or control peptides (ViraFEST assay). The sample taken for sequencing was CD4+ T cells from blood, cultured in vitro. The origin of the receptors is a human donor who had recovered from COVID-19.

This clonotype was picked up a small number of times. This CDR3 is CSATAAKTGERSSYNSPLHF. The CDR3 bases are TGCAGTGCAACGGCGGCGAAAACGGGAGAGCGGAGCTCCTATAATTCACCCCTCCACTTT. The chain carries TRBV20-1 and TRBJ1-6; D is ambiguous. The V and J ends lost 6 bases and 0 bases respectively, with 27 bases between them. The length of the CDR3 is 20 residues. The germline V gene has CDR1 DFQATT and CDR2 SNEGSKA (reference sequence).

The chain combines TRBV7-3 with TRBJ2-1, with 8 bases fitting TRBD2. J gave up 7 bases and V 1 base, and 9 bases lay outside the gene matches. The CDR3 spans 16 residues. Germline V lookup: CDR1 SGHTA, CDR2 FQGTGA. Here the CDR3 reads CASSLNRGGTLNEQFF. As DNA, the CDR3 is TGTGCCAGCAGCTTAAATCGGGGGGGCACTCTTAATGAGCAGTTCTTC.

CDR3 residues: CAISGTSSGANVLTF. CDR3 sequence (DNA): TGTGCCATCAGTGGGACCAGCTCTGGGGCCAACGTCCTGACTTTC. The rearrangement joins TRBV10-3 to TRBJ2-6; D call uncertain. V was cut by 4 bases and J by 0 bases, with 7 bases left in between. Germline V lookup: CDR1 ENHRY, CDR2 SYGVKD. This CDR3 is 15 amino acids long.

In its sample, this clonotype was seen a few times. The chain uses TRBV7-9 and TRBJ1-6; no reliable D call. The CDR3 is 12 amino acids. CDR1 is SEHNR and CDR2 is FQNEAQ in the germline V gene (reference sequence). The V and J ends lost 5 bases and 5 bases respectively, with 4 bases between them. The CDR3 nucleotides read TGTGCCAGCAGCCCCAATAATTCACCCCTCCACTTT. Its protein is CASSPNNSPLHF.

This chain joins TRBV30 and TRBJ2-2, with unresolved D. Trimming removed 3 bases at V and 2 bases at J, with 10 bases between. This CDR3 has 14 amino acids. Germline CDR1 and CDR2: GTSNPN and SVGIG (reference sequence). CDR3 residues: CAWSADTNTGELFF. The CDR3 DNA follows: TGTGCCTGGAGCGCCGACACTAACACCGGGGAGCTGTTTTTT.

The CDR3 loop is CSAGTARLGEQYF. The CDR3 bases are TGCAGTGCTGGGACAGCTCGCCTCGGCGAGCAGTACTTC. J is TRBJ2-7 and V is TRBV20-1; 7 bases agree with TRBD1. The CDR3 contains 13 residues. Germline loops: CDR1 DFQATT, CDR2 SNEGSKA (reference sequence). Trimming removed 5 bases from V and 6 bases from J; junction bases left unmatched: 10.

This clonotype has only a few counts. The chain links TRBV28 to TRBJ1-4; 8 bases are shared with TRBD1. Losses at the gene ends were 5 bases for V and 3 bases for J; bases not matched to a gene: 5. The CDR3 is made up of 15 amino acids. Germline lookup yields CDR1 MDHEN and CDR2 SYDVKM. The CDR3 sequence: CASSGQGGSNEKLFF. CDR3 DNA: TGTGCCAGCAGTGGACAGGGTGGGTCTAATGAAAAACTGTTTTTT.

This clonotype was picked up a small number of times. The CDR3 DNA follows: TGTGCCGGACGGGGCCTCCCGGAGTGCTCCTACGAGCAGTACTTC. Translating gives CAGRGLPECSYEQYF. The chain combines TRBV11-3 with TRBJ2-7, with D perhaps being TRBD1 or TRBD2 (5 bases each). With 11 bases removed from V and 0 bases from J, the gap between germline ends came to 20 bases. Looked up from germline, CDR1 is SGHNT and CDR2 is YENEEA. This CDR3 has 15 residues. Together with reference TRBV11-3 and TRBJ2-7, the CDR3 gives the full variable domain: EAGVVQSPRYKIIEKKQPVAFWCNPISGHNTLYWYLQNLGQGPELLIRYENEEAVDDSQLPKDRFSAERLKGVDSTLKIQPAELGDSAVYLCAGRGLPECSYEQYFGPGTRLTVT.

The CDR3 DNA follows: TGTGCCAGCTGCGACATCTCCTACGAGCAGTACTTC. It yields the protein CASCDISYEQYF. The chain couples TRBV2 to TRBJ2-7; D gene uncertain. This CDR3 is built from 12 residues. Trimming took 8 bases from V and 0 from J, leaving 8 bases between them. The germline gives CDR1 SNHLY, CDR2 FYNNEI. Filled out from reference TRBV2 and TRBJ2-7, the complete variable domain reads EPEVTQTPSHQVTQMGQEVILRCVPISNHLYFYWYRQILGQKVEFLVSFYNNEISEKSEIFDDQFSVERPDGSNFTLKIRSTKLEDSAMYFCASCDISYEQYFGPGTRLTVT.

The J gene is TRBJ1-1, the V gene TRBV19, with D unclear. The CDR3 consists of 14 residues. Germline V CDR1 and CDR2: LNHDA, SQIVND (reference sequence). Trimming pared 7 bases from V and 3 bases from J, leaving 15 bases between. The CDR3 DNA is TGTGCCAGTAATCCCCAACCCCGATACACTGAAGCTTTCTTT. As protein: CASNPQPRYTEAFF.

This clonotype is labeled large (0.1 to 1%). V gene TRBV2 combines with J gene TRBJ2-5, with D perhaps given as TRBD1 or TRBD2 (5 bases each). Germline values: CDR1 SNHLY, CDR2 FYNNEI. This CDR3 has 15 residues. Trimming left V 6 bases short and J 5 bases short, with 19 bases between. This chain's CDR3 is CASRVEGEFWETQYF. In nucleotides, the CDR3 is TGTGCCAGCAGGGTGGAAGGGGAGTTTTGGGAGACCCAGTACTTC.

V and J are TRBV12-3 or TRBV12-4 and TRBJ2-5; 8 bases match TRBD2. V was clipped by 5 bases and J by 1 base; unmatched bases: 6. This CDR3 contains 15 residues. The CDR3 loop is CASSGAGGLQETQYF. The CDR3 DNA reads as TGTGCCAGCAGTGGGGCGGGAGGACTCCAAGAGACCCAGTACTTC.

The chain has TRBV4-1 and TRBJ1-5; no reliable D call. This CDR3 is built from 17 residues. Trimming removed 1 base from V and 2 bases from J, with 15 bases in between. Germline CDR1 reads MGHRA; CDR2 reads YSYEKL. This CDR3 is CASSQAPAPFGNQPQHF. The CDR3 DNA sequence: TGCGCCAGCAGCCAAGCCCCTGCGCCTTTTGGCAATCAGCCCCAGCATTTT.

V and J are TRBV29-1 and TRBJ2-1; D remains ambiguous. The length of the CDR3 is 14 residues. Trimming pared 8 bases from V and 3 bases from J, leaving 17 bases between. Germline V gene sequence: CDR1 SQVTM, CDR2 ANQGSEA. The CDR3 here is CSCHGRQGYNEQFF. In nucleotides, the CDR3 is TGCAGCTGCCATGGCCGTCAAGGCTACAATGAGCAGTTCTTC.

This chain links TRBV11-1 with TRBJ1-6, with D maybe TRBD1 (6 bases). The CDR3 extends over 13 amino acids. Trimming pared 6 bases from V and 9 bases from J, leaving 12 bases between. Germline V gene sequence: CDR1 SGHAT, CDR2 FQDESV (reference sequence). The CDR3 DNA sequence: TGTGCCAGCAGTCGACTAGGGGGTTCACCCCTCCACTTT. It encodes CASSRLGGSPLHF.

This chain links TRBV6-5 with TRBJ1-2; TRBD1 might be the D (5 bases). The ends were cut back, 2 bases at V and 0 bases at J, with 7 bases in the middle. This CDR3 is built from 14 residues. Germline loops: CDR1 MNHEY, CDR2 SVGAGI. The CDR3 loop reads CASSYGGTNYGYTF. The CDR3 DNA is TGTGCCAGCAGTTACGGGGGAACTAACTATGGCTACACCTTC.

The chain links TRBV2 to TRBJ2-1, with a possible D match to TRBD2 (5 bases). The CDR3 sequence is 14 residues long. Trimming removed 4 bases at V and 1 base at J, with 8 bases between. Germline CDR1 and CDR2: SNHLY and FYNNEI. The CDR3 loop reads CASSVWRSYNEQFF. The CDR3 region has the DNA TGTGCCAGCAGTGTCTGGAGGTCCTACAATGAGCAGTTCTTC.

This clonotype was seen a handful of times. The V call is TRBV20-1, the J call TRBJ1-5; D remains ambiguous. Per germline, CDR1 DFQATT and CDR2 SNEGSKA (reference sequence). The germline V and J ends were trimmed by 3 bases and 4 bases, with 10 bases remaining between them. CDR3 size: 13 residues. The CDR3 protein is CSASHPGNQPQHF. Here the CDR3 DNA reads TGCAGTGCTAGTCACCCGGGAAATCAGCCCCAGCATTTT.

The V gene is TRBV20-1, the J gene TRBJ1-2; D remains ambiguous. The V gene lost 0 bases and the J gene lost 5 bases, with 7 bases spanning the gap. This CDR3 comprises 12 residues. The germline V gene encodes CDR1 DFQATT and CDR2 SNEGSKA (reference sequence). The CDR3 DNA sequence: TGCAGTGCTAGAGATTGGGAGTATGGCTACACCTTC. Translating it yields CSARDWEYGYTF.

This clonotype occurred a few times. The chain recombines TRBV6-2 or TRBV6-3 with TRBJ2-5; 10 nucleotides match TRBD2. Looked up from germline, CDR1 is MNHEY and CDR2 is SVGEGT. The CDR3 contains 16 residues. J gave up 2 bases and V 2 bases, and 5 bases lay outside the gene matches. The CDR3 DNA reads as TGTGCCAGCAGTTACCCTCTAGCGGGGGAACAAGAGACCCAGTACTTC. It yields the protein CASSYPLAGEQETQYF.

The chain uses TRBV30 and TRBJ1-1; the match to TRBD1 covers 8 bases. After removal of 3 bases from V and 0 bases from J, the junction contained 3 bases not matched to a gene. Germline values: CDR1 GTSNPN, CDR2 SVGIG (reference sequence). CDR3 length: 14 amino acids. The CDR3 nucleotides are TGTGCCTGGAGCCCAGGGGGCCTGAACACTGAAGCTTTCTTT. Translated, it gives CAWSPGGLNTEAFF.

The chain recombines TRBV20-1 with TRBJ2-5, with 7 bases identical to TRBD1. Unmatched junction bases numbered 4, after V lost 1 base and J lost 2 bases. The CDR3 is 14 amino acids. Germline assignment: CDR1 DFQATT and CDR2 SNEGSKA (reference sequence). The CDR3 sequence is CSARVWDRQETQYF. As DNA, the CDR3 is TGCAGTGCTAGAGTGTGGGACAGACAAGAGACCCAGTACTTC.

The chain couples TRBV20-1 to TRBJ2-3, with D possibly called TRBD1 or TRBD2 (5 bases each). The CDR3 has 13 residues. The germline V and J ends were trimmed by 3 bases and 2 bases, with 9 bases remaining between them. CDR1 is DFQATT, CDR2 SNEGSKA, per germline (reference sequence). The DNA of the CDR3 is TGCAGTGCTAGGGGGACCCACACAGATACGCAGTATTTT. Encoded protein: CSARGTHTDTQYF.

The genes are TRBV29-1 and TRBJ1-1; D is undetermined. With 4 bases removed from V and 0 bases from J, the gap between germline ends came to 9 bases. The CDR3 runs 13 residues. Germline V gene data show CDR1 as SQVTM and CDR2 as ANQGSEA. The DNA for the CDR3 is TGCAGCGTTGCAGCACAGATGAACACTGAAGCTTTCTTT. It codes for CSVAAQMNTEAFF.

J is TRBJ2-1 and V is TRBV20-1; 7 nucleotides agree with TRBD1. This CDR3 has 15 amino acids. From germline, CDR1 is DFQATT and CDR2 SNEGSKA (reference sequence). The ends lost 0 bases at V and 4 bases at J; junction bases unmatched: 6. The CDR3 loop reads CSARDHGTAYNEQFF. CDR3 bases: TGCAGTGCTAGAGATCACGGGACAGCTTACAATGAGCAGTTCTTC.

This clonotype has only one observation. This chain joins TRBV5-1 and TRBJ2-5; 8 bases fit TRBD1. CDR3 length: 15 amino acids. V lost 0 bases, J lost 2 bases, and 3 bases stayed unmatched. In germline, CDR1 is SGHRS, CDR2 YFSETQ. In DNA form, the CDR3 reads TGCGCCAGCAGCTTGGACAGGGGGAAGCAAGAGACCCAGTACTTC. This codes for CASSLDRGKQETQYF.

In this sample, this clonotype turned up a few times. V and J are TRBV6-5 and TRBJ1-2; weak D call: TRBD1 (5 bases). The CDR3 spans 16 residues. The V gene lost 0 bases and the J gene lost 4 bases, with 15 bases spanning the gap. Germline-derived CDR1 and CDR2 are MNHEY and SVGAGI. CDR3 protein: CASSYSGLAPFYGYTF. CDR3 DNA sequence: TGTGCCAGCAGTTACTCGGGGCTAGCCCCCTTCTATGGCTACACCTTC.

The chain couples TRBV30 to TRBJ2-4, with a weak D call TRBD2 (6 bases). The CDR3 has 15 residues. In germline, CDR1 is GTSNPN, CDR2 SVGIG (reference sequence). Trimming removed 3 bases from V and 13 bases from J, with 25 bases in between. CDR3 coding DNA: TGTGCCTGGAGATTTCCCGGGACTCATGGTGGGTCACAGTACTTC. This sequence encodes CAWRFPGTHGGSQYF.

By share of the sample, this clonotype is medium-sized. Here the CDR3 reads CASSLSGVSNQPQHF. CDR3 nucleotide sequence: TGTGCCAGCAGCTTATCAGGGGTCAGCAATCAGCCCCAGCATTTT. The chain has TRBV7-3 and TRBJ1-5, with D maybe TRBD1 (6 bases). This CDR3 contains 15 residues. The V end lost 2 bases, the J end lost 1 base, and 9 bases lay between the germline ends. The germline gives CDR1 SGHTA, CDR2 FQGTGA.

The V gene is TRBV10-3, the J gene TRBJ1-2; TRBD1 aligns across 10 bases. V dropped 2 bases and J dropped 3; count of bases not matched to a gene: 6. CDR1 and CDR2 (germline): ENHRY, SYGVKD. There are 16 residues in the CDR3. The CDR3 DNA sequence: TGTGCCATCAGTGAGGGAGGGGACAGGGGAGACTATGGCTACACCTTC. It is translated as CAISEGGDRGDYGYTF.

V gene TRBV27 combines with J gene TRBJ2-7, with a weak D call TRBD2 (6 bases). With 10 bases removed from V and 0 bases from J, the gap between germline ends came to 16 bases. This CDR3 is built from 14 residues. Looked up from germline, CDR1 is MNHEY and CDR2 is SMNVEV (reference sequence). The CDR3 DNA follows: TGTGCCAAGCAGCGGGTCCTGAGCTCCTACGAGCAGTACTTC. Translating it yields CAKQRVLSSYEQYF.

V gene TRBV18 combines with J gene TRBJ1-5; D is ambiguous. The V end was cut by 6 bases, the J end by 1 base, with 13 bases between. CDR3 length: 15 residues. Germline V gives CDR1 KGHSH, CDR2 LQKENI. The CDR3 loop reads CASSAYSGSNQPQHF. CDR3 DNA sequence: TGTGCCAGCTCCGCCTACTCGGGGAGCAATCAGCCCCAGCATTTT. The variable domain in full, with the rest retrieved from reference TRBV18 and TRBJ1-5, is NAGVMQNPRHLVRRRGQEARLRCSPMKGHSHVYWYRQLPEEGLKFMVYLQKENIIDESGMPKERFSAEFPKEGPSILRIQQVVRGDSAAYFCASSAYSGSNQPQHFGDGTRLSIL.